This record concerns one T cell receptor (beta chain) sequence. There is no known antigen for this receptor. Qualities for individual bases were not recorded, and no much larger clone is one base off. To demonstrate the VDJtools post-analysis software, the study profiled TCR beta repertoires from the peripheral blood of 13 young patients with multiple sclerosis. The multiple sclerosis patients were children and adolescents between roughly 6 and 17 years of age. This sample is part of a study of post-analysis software for immune sequencing data (dated by TCRdb to 2015 to 2017). A note on the overall study: Recorded disease courses included relapsing-remitting, secondary progressive and progressive-relapsing multiple sclerosis, with some patients lacking subtype annotation. The patient repertoires were set against around ten previously published healthy control repertoires from donors whose ages ranged from roughly 6 to 27 years. A subset of samples was prepared in parallel using single-end sample barcoding, then pooled and co-amplified after Illumina adapter ligation. Summary of the overall study and its limitations: Direct clustering with F measure showed strong co-clustering of samples prepared in the same batch, prompting a batch-effect correction. Significantly higher frequencies in patients than in controls were found for roughly 5 TRBV segments, including TRBV5-6, TRBV5-1 and TRBV20-1. The multiple sclerosis patient group was slightly younger than the control group. Multiple sclerosis patients had significantly lower normalized Chao1 diversity than controls, a result that suggests substantial peripheral T-cell clonal expansion.

Libraries were made using PCR. Sequenced on an Illumina HiSeq 2500. To reduce PCR and sequencing biases, unique molecular identifiers were incorporated into the TCR beta cDNA libraries. Roughly 0.5 million cDNA molecules were obtained per 1 to 10 million input T cells, so each molecule approximated one T cell. The patient libraries were prepared and sequenced with the same protocol used for the earlier healthy control dataset. Within a given batch, samples were prepared together, multiplexed and sequenced on the same HiSeq lane. For the original study's pipeline: Raw barcoded reads were processed with MIGEC, discarding single-read molecular identifier groups before consensus assembly and CDR3 extraction. Clonotype tables were post-analysed with VDJtools, and diversity was normalized by down-sampling all datasets to the smallest sample size. In repertoire overlap clustering, CDR3 amino acid sequences, but not nucleotide sequences, were matched to correct batch-related cross-sample contamination. TCRdb handled the public reads itself, with Q25 trimming in fastp and clone calling in MiXCR, and kept productive beta chains. Each entry is one CDR3 protein sequence, shown with its most common DNA and genes. Here the V and J calls rest on TCRdb's processing, not on the authors' analysis. The sample records approximately 350,000 distinct CDR3 sequences, less than 35% of which are singletons. The ten largest clones represent around an eighth of the sample.

Here V drops 5 bases and J drops 7 bases, and the junction holds 12 bases not matched to any gene. The germline V gene encodes CDR1 MNHEY and CDR2 SVGAGI. From the cysteine up to the phenylalanine, the CDR3 has a length of 16 residues. Of the read, only the CDR3 DNA is kept; its 48 bases are in frame from base 1. This receptor was identified in a girl between 5 and 17 years old with multiple sclerosis. The rearrangement joined TRBV6-5 to TRBJ1-2; 11 bases in between match TRBD1. Sequencing was performed on blood. The CDR3 corresponds to CASSPLAGQGVFGYTF. In nucleotides, the sequence is TGTGCCAGCAGTCCCCTTGCGGGACAGGGGGTATTTGGCTACACCTTC.